The rows below give T cell receptor beta chains drawn from one sample of a study of identical twins. Using its own MiXCR run on the 5' RACE reads, TCRdb lists one record per CDR3 protein. The profile covers approximately 600,000 distinct CDR3 sequences, with roughly 7.2% appearing a single time and approximately 1.5% taken by the ten largest. The same specimen was also included in a second study, on yellow fever vaccine responses in identical twins.

Specimen: PBMCs. The receptors were sampled from a woman aged 18-35 years in good health. The CDR3 runs from the conserved cysteine through the conserved F or W. A D gene is named only where the DNA matches it firmly. The size field is filled for only some rows; it gives once, few, many or a size class.

d_gene	abundance	v_gene	j_gene	CDR3aa	CDR3nt
TRBD1	many	TRBV20-1	TRBJ2-1	CSARVATGGSYNEQFF	TGCAGTGCTAGAGTCGCCACAGGGGGGTCCTACAATGAGCAGTTCTTC
TRBD2	many	TRBV6-5	TRBJ2-1	CASSYAGGGNEQFF	TGTGCCAGCAGTTACGCGGGGGGGGGCAATGAGCAGTTCTTC
NA	many	TRBV7-8	TRBJ1-4	CASSLVSPHERNEKLFF	TGTGCCAGCAGCTTAGTATCACCTCACGAGAGAAATGAAAAACTGTTTTTT
TRBD1	many	TRBV20-1	TRBJ1-1	CSAPRTGMNTEAFF	TGCAGTGCACCTAGGACAGGGATGAACACTGAAGCTTTCTTT
TRBD1	many	TRBV12-3/TRBV12-4	TRBJ1-1	CASSDPPGQGAESAEAFF	TGTGCCAGCAGCGATCCCCCCGGACAGGGGGCGGAAAGCGCTGAAGCTTTCTTT
NA	many	TRBV18	TRBJ2-5	CASSPASTQETQYF	TGTGCCAGCTCACCCGCTAGCACCCAAGAGACCCAGTACTTC
TRBD2	many	TRBV12-3/TRBV12-4	TRBJ2-2	CASSLGAGDTATGELFF	TGTGCCAGCAGTTTAGGAGCGGGAGACACGGCCACCGGGGAGCTGTTTTTT
NA	few	TRBV7-9	TRBJ2-7	CASSGSSDSYEQYF	TGTGCCAGCAGCGGAAGCTCGGACTCCTACGAGCAGTACTTC
NA	NA	TRBV29-1	TRBJ2-1	CSTKGGYNEQFF	TGCAGCACCAAGGGGGGTTACAATGAGCAGTTCTTC
TRBD1	NA	TRBV5-1	TRBJ1-2	CASSSTGDRGYTF	TGCGCCAGCAGCTCGACAGGGGATAGGGGCTACACCTTC
NA	few	TRBV7-8	TRBJ2-2	CASSGRPEADTGELFF	TGTGCCAGCAGCGGACGCCCGGAGGCGGACACCGGGGAGCTGTTTTTT
TRBD2	NA	TRBV10-3	TRBJ2-7	CAIMNAGRVYEQNF	TGTGCCATCATGAACGCCGGGAGGGTCTACGAGCAGAACTTC
TRBD1	NA	TRBV7-3	TRBJ2-1	CASSTTGGISSYNEQFF	TGTGCCAGCAGTACTACAGGGGGTATCAGCTCCTACAATGAGCAGTTCTTC
NA	few	TRBV11-3	TRBJ1-1	CASSLDGSVNTEAFF	TGTGCCAGCAGCTTAGATGGGTCGGTGAACACTGAAGCTTTCTTT
NA	many	TRBV5-1	TRBJ2-3	CASSLVYGNPSDTQYF	TGCGCCAGCAGCTTGGTCTATGGGAACCCGTCAGATACGCAGTATTTT
TRBD2	NA	TRBV2	TRBJ2-1	CASRAGPAYNEQFF	TGTGCCAGCAGAGCGGGACCCGCGTACAATGAGCAGTTCTTC
TRBD1	NA	TRBV12-5	TRBJ2-1	CASGDDRGSYNEQFF	TGTGCTAGTGGTGACGACAGGGGGTCCTACAATGAGCAGTTCTTC
NA	NA	TRBV6-1	TRBJ1-5	CASNSERVQPQHF	TGTGCCAGCAACTCGGAACGGGTTCAGCCCCAGCATTTT
NA	NA	TRBV3-1	TRBJ2-6	CASSRGTSSSGANVLTF	TGTGCCAGCAGCAGGGGCACATCGAGCTCTGGGGCCAACGTCCTGACTTTC
NA	NA	TRBV12-3/TRBV12-4	TRBJ2-3	CASTSRLASDTQYF	TGTGCCAGCACTTCCCGGCTAGCATCAGATACGCAGTATTTT
NA	many	TRBV28	TRBJ2-1	CASSRLWGDGNLDNEQFF	TGTGCCAGCAGTCGTTTATGGGGGGACGGTAATTTGGACAATGAGCAGTTCTTC
NA	NA	TRBV25-1	TRBJ1-1	CASSVGTAQNTEAFF	TGTGCCAGCAGTGTAGGAACAGCACAGAACACTGAAGCTTTCTTT
NA	many	TRBV20-1	TRBJ2-2	CSAFHRLTGELFF	TGCAGTGCTTTCCACAGACTTACCGGGGAGCTGTTTTTT
TRBD2	NA	TRBV7-8	TRBJ2-7	CASSFGPGLAGDEQYF	TGTGCCAGCAGCTTCGGCCCGGGACTAGCGGGAGACGAGCAGTACTTC
NA	few	TRBV29-1	TRBJ2-3	CSVEVGLGVTDTQYF	TGCAGCGTCGAGGTGGGCCTTGGGGTGACAGATACGCAGTATTTT
NA	few	TRBV20-1	TRBJ1-6	CSARGHSLALHF	TGCAGTGCTAGAGGCCACAGTTTGGCCCTCCACTTT
TRBD2	few	TRBV3-1	TRBJ2-1	CASTRAGSYNEQFF	TGTGCCAGCACTCGAGCGGGAAGCTACAATGAGCAGTTCTTC
NA	NA	TRBV5-1	TRBJ2-2	CASSAQGPPNTGELFF	TGCGCCAGCAGCGCCCAGGGGCCCCCGAACACCGGGGAGCTGTTTTTT
NA	few	TRBV18	TRBJ2-7	CASSPPETGRNYEQYF	TGTGCCAGCTCACCACCGGAGACGGGAAGAAACTACGAGCAGTACTTC
NA	NA	TRBV20-1	TRBJ2-7	CSARGRFSYEQYF	TGCAGTGCTAGAGGGCGGTTCTCCTACGAGCAGTACTTC
NA	few	TRBV25-1	TRBJ1-6	CASSSGRRDGSPLHF	TGTGCCAGCAGTTCCGGTCGCAGGGATGGTTCACCCCTCCACTTT
NA	NA	TRBV2	TRBJ2-2	CASREQSSNTGELFF	TGTGCCAGCAGGGAACAGAGTTCGAACACCGGGGAGCTGTTTTTT
NA	NA	TRBV20-1	TRBJ2-5	CSARTPEETQYF	TGCAGTGCTAGAACTCCAGAAGAGACCCAGTACTTC
NA	NA	TRBV4-1	TRBJ2-2	CASSQDWAPGELFF	TGCGCCAGCAGCCAAGATTGGGCGCCCGGGGAGCTGTTTTTT
NA	few	TRBV20-1	TRBJ2-5	CSARGQFGETQYF	TGCAGTGCTAGAGGACAGTTTGGTGAGACCCAGTACTTC
NA	many	TRBV4-1	TRBJ2-1	CASSQIPGASSSYNEQFF	TGCGCCAGCAGCCAAATCCCGGGGGCTTCCAGCTCCTACAATGAGCAGTTCTTC
TRBD2	NA	TRBV12-3/TRBV12-4	TRBJ2-7	CASSLAYSGIKEQYF	TGTGCCAGCAGTTTAGCGTACAGCGGGATCAAGGAGCAGTACTTC
NA	many	TRBV7-9	TRBJ1-1	CASSSREGKNTEAFF	TGTGCCAGCAGCTCCCGAGAGGGCAAGAACACTGAAGCTTTCTTT
TRBD1	NA	TRBV27	TRBJ1-1	CASRDIVGTGERRMNTEAFF	TGTGCCAGCCGAGACATCGTCGGGACAGGGGAAAGGAGGATGAACACTGAAGCTTTCTTT
NA	many	TRBV28	TRBJ2-2	CASSLFRTGELFF	TGTGCCAGCAGTTTGTTTAGGACCGGGGAGCTGTTTTTT
TRBD2	many	TRBV28	TRBJ2-1	CASSLWTSGGNEQFF	TGTGCCAGCAGTTTATGGACTAGCGGGGGAAATGAGCAGTTCTTC
NA	NA	TRBV10-3	TRBJ2-5	CAITPFGDRETQYF	TGTGCCATCACCCCCTTCGGGGATAGGGAGACCCAGTACTTC